The clone carrying this TCR beta chain appeared a few times. Its antigen is currently unknown. CDR3 length: 15 residues. The germline gives CDR1 SNHLY, CDR2 FYNNEI. V trimming: 6 bases; J trimming: 0 bases; junction bases outside the gene matches: 5. The sample is drawn from a study of identical twins. Points from the study as a whole: The conclusions drew on cross-sectional statistical analysis instead of tracking the same donors. Out-of-frame sharing of TCR alpha in monozygotic twins was underestimated by models.

A universal primer site came from template switching; cDNA carried unique molecular identifiers. TCRdb fed the 5' RACE reads into MiXCR, producing one record per CDR3 protein. The profile shows under 900,000 distinct CDR3 sequences, roughly 12% of them singletons. These data were likewise used in another study, on yellow fever vaccine responses in identical twins. As that report states: After vaccination, twins' T cell response reportedly seemed partly convergent, partly personalized.

Material: PBMCs. This sequence was found in a woman younger than 30 in good health. V is TRBV2 and J is TRBJ2-3, with 8 nucleotides matching TRBD2. The CDR3 DNA reads TGTGCCAGCAGCAGGACTAGCCCTAGCACAGATACGCAGTATTTT. The encoded protein is CASSRTSPSTDTQYF.